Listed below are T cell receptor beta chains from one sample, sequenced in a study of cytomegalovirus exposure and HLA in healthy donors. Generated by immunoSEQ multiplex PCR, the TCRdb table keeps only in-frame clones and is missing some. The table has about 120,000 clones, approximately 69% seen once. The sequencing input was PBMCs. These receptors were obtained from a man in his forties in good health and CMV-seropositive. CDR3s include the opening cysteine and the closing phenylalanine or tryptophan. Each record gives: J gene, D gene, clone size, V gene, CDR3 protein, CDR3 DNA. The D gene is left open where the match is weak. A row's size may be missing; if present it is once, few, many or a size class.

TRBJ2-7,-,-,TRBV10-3,CAIKETHSYEQYF,TGTGCCATCAAGGAGACGCACTCCTACGAGCAGTACTTC
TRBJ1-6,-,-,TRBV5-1,CASSLEGRTNSPLHF,TGCGCCAGCAGCTTGGAGGGGCGTACGAATTCACCCCTCCACTTT
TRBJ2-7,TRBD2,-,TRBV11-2,CASSLDTSGSYEQYF,TGTGCCAGCAGCTTAGACACTAGCGGGAGTTACGAGCAGTACTTC
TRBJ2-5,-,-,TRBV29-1,CSVRGGGRIQETQYF,TGCAGCGTTCGAGGGGGCGGGAGGATTCAAGAGACCCAGTACTTC
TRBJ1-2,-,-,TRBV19,CASSIGAVMSGLGYTF,TGTGCCAGTAGTATTGGGGCAGTCATGAGCGGACTAGGCTACACCTTC
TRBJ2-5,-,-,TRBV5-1,CASSFLGETQYF,TGCGCCAGCAGCTTTCTCGGAGAGACCCAGTACTTC
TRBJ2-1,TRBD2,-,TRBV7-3,CASSLKAAGGLHNEQFF,TGTGCCAGCAGCTTAAAGGCGGCGGGAGGGCTCCACAATGAGCAGTTCTTC
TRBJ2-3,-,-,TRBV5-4,CASRPGLTGTDTQYF,TGTGCCAGCAGACCCGGACTAACGGGCACAGATACGCAGTATTTT
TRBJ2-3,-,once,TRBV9,CASSVGSSPTDTQYF,TGTGCCAGCAGCGTAGGGAGTTCACCCACAGATACGCAGTATTTT
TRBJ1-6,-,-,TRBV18,CASSQRDIVGGSPLHF,TGTGCCAGCTCACAAAGGGACATCGTCGGCGGTTCACCCCTCCACTTT
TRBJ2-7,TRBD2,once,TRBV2,CASRGTSGRADEQYF,TGTGCCAGCAGGGGGACTAGCGGGAGGGCCGACGAGCAGTACTTC
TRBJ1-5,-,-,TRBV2,CASRLTGNQPQHF,TGTGCCAGCAGGTTGACGGGTAATCAGCCCCAGCATTTT
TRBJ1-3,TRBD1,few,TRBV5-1,CASSILTGPGNTIYF,TGCGCCAGCAGCATCTTGACAGGGCCCGGAAACACCATATATTTT
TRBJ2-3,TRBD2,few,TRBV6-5,CASSKRLADTDTQYF,TGTGCCAGCAGTAAAAGACTAGCGGACACAGATACGCAGTATTTT
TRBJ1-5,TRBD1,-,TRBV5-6,CASSRRGQGVFAGNQPQHF,TGTGCCAGCAGCCGCCGTGGACAGGGGGTATTTGCTGGCAATCAGCCCCAGCATTTT
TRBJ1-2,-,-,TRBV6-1,CASSEAGLGGYTF,TGTGCCAGCAGTGAAGCGGGTTTGGGCGGCTACACCTTC
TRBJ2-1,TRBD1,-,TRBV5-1,CASSLGGGEGVNEQFF,TGCGCCAGCAGCTTGGGAGGGGGCGAGGGGGTCAATGAGCAGTTCTTC
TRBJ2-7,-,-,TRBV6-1,CASSEPPAYEQYF,TGTGCCAGCAGTGAACCTCCAGCCTACGAGCAGTACTTC
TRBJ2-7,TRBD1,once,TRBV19,CASSRDRGGSGGGYEQYF,TGTGCCAGTAGTCGGGACAGGGGTGGAAGCGGGGGAGGCTACGAGCAGTACTTC
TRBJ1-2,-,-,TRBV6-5,CASSYGHRYGYTF,TGTGCCAGCAGTTACGGTCACAGATATGGCTACACCTTC
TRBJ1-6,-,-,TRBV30,CAWSKGGEGSPLHF,TGTGCCTGGAGTAAAGGGGGAGAGGGTTCACCCCTCCACTTT
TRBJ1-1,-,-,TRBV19,CASSMGLSENTEAFF,TGTGCCAGTAGTATGGGCCTATCGGAGAACACTGAAGCTTTCTTT
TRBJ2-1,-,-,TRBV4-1,CASSPSLGARSSYNEQFF,TGCGCCAGCAGCCCTAGTCTAGGGGCCCGGAGCTCCTACAATGAGCAGTTCTTC
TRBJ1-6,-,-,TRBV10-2,CASIPTGTRNSPLHF,TGCGCCAGCATCCCAACCGGGACTCGGAATTCACCCCTCCACTTT
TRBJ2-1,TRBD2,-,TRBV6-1,CASLPPSGIFKEQFF,TGTGCCAGCCTTCCCCCTAGCGGGATCTTTAAAGAGCAGTTCTTC
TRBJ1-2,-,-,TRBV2,CASIRDTLYGYTF,TGTGCCAGCATACGGGACACCCTCTATGGCTACACCTTC
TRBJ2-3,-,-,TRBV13,CASSLGRGTDTQYF,TGTGCCAGCAGCTTAGGCCGTGGCACAGATACGCAGTATTTT
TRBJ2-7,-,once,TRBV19,CASSPNPGGPAYEQYF,TGTGCCAGTAGCCCCAACCCAGGAGGGCCCGCCTACGAGCAGTACTTC
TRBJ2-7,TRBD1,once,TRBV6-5,CASSYSKTGGGYEQYF,TGTGCCAGCAGTTACTCGAAAACAGGGGGCGGGTACGAGCAGTACTTC
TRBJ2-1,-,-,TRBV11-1,CASTVGTLFGGEQFF,TGTGCCAGCACCGTTGGGACCCTCTTCGGGGGTGAGCAGTTCTTC
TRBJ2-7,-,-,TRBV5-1,CASSLEGPGASEQYF,TGCGCCAGCAGCTTGGAGGGACCGGGCGCTAGCGAGCAGTACTTC
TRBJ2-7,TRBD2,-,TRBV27,CASSLWGTSGSYEQYF,TGTGCCAGCAGTTTATGGGGGACTAGCGGGAGCTACGAGCAGTACTTC
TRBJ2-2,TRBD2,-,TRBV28,CASRGGSGTGELFF,TGTGCCAGCAGGGGCGGGAGCGGCACCGGGGAGCTGTTTTTT
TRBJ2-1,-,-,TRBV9,CASSVEEGYSEQFF,TGTGCCAGCAGCGTAGAGGAGGGCTATAGTGAGCAGTTCTTC
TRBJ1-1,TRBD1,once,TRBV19,CASSLDRGSLTEAFF,TGTGCCAGTAGTCTGGACAGGGGGTCTTTAACTGAAGCTTTCTTT
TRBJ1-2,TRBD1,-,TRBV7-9,CASRPPGQGQYYGYTF,TGTGCCAGCAGACCCCCGGGACAGGGGCAATACTATGGCTACACCTTC
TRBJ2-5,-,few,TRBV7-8,CASSLYSGETQYF,TGTGCCAGCAGCTTATATTCTGGCGAGACCCAGTACTTC
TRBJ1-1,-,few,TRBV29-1,CSVTGGLNTEAFF,TGCAGCGTTACCGGCGGTCTGAACACTGAAGCTTTCTTT
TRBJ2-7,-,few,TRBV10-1,CASRATAAFTYEQYF,TGCGCCAGCAGGGCGACAGCCGCCTTTACCTACGAGCAGTACTTC
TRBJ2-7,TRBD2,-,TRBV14,CASSLLLREFEQYF,TGTGCCAGCAGCCTCCTTTTGCGGGAGTTCGAGCAGTACTTC
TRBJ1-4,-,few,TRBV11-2,CASRRQTVLNEKLFF,TGTGCCAGCAGACGTCAGACAGTACTAAATGAAAAACTGTTTTTT